The 28 T cell receptor beta chains given below trace back to one sample, sequenced in a study of blood T cell repertoires in COVID-19. The table came from immunoSEQ multiplex PCR; TCRdb's copy has only in-frame clones and leaves some out. Of around 130,000 clones listed, around 80% are singletons. Sequencing was done on a sample of peripheral blood. These receptors all stem from a man in his fifties or sixties with acute or convalescent COVID-19.

The V gene is TRBV5-1, the J gene TRBJ1-1; D gene ambiguous. Trimming took 2 bases from V and 1 from J, leaving 12 bases between them. The V gene's germline CDR1 is SGHRS and CDR2 YFSETQ. The CDR3 has 15 residues. Written as DNA, the CDR3 is TGCGCCAGCAGCTTTACGGGTTTTCAGAACACTGAAGCTTTCTTT. Encoded protein: CASSFTGFQNTEAFF.

The rearrangement joins TRBV19 to TRBJ2-4; D is unclear. Deletions cut 5 bases from V and 8 bases from J, with 16 bases between. The CDR3 spans 14 residues. Germline loops: CDR1 LNHDA, CDR2 SQIVND (reference sequence). The CDR3 coding sequence is TGTGCCAGTAGTCTCACGCATAAAGAGGACATTCAGTACTTC. Translating it yields CASSLTHKEDIQYF.

This chain joins TRBV9 and TRBJ1-1; D is perhaps TRBD1 (5 bases). The CDR3 totals 13 residues. The germline CDR1 and CDR2 sequences are SGDLS and YYNGEE. V was cut by 4 bases and J by 8 bases, with 15 bases left in between. The CDR3 loop is CASSRDSGREAFF. In DNA, the CDR3 is TGTGCCAGCAGCCGAGATTCAGGGAGGGAAGCTTTCTTT.

The rearrangement links TRBV12-3 or TRBV12-4 to TRBJ2-2; a possible D gene is TRBD1 (6 bases). The CDR3 sequence is 13 residues long. The ends were cut back, 2 bases at V and 7 bases at J, with 8 bases in the middle. CDR3 DNA: TGTGCCAGCAGTTTACTAGGGGGCGGGGAGCTGTTTTTT. Translation: CASSLLGGGELFF.

The V and J genes are TRBV30 and TRBJ1-6; D not certain. V gave up 4 bases and J gave up 8 bases, with 21 bases separating them. Germline V gene data show CDR1 as GTSNPN and CDR2 as SVGIG (reference sequence). The CDR3 loop spans 16 amino acids. Written as DNA, the CDR3 is TGTGCCTGGACGCTAGGAGGAGGATGGAGCGATTCACCCCTCCACTTT. Amino acids: CAWTLGGGWSDSPLHF.

The genes are TRBV7-2 and TRBJ2-1; TRBD2 aligns across 10 bases. The germline CDR1 and CDR2 sequences are SGHTA and FQGNSA. J lost 4 bases, V lost 2 bases, and 8 bases had no gene match. This CDR3 has 17 residues. CDR3 bases: TGTGCCAGCAGCTTATTAGGGATAGCGGGGGGTTACAATGAGCAGTTCTTC. This encodes CASSLLGIAGGYNEQFF.

The V gene is TRBV7-6, the J gene TRBJ2-2; D uncertain. The V gene's germline CDR1 is SGHVS and CDR2 FNYEAQ. Trimming stripped 5 bases from V and 6 bases from J, with 10 bases between. The CDR3 consists of 13 residues. The CDR3 nucleotides read TGTGCCAGCAGCCCCTACGAGGCCGGGGAGCTGTTTTTT. This translates into CASSPYEAGELFF.

The chain recombines TRBV5-1 with TRBJ2-7, with D tentatively TRBD1 (6 bases). V gave up 4 bases and J gave up 4 bases, with 18 bases separating them. The CDR3 has 15 residues. The germline V gene encodes CDR1 SGHRS and CDR2 YFSETQ. The CDR3 DNA follows: TGCGCCAGCAGCCCCGGGTTGGACAGACCATACGAGCAGTACGTC. It specifies CASSPGLDRPYEQYV.

The chain is built from TRBV3-1 (or the pseudogene TRBV3-2) and TRBJ1-2; tentative D call: TRBD1 (5 bases). Germline CDR1 and CDR2: LGHDT and YNNKEL (reference sequence). The V end was cut by 1 base, the J end by 6 bases, with 12 bases between. CDR3 size: 14 residues. The CDR3 region is CASSQGPGWDGYTF. For the CDR3, the DNA is TGTGCCAGCAGCCAAGGTCCAGGGTGGGATGGCTACACCTTC.

The gene calls are TRBV15 and TRBJ2-1; TRBD2 matches at 10 bases. The CDR3 has 17 residues. Germline trimming cut 0 bases from V and 3 bases from J; bases unmatched to any gene: 5. Looked up from germline, CDR1 is LNHNV and CDR2 is YYDKDF (reference sequence). The CDR3 loop is CATSRDLIAGGYNEQFF. The CDR3, as DNA: TGTGCCACCAGCAGAGATCTGATAGCGGGGGGCTACAATGAGCAGTTCTTC. Full variable domain (outside the CDR3, taken from reference TRBV15 and TRBJ2-1): DAMVIQNPRYQVTQFGKPVTLSCSQTLNHNVMYWYQQKSSQAPKLLFHYYDKDFNNEADTPDNFQSRRPNTSFCFLDIRSPGLGDTAMYLCATSRDLIAGGYNEQFFGPGTRLTVL.

The rearrangement joins TRBV10-3 to TRBJ2-1; possible D gene TRBD1, 5 bases. This CDR3 is built from 13 residues. Germline assignment: CDR1 ENHRY and CDR2 SYGVKD. V lost 9 bases and J lost 5, with 14 bases in between. The CDR3 region has the DNA TGTGCCATGTCCGGACACAACGACAATGAGCAGTTCTTC. Its translation is CAMSGHNDNEQFF.

The chain uses TRBV7-8 and TRBJ2-1, with 7 nucleotides matching TRBD1. Germline CDR1 reads SGHVS; CDR2 reads FQNEAQ. The CDR3 sequence is 17 residues long. Trimming cost V 8 bases and J 0 bases; bases outside gene matches: 13. CDR3 residues: CASYAGTGASSYNEQFF. The CDR3 region has the DNA TGTGCCAGCTACGCCGGAACAGGGGCGAGCTCCTACAATGAGCAGTTCTTC. Full variable domain (rest looked up from reference TRBV7-8 and TRBJ2-1): GAGVSQSPRYKVAKRGQDVALRCDPISGHVSLFWYQQALGQGPEFLTYFQNEAQLDKSGLPSDRFFAERPEGSVSTLKIQRTQQEDSAVYLCASYAGTGASSYNEQFFGPGTRLTVL.

This rearrangement joins TRBV28 to TRBJ2-6, with a weak D call TRBD2 (5 bases). The ends were cut back, 10 bases at V and 0 bases at J, with 10 bases in the middle. CDR1 and CDR2 (germline): MDHEN, SYDVKM. The CDR3 is 14 amino acids. This CDR3 is CATEGNSGANVLTF. As DNA, the CDR3 is TGTGCCACAGAGGGAAACTCTGGGGCCAACGTCCTGACTTTC.

This clone was observed many times. The chain recombines TRBV19 with TRBJ1-2; the D is unclear. The CDR3 has 15 amino acids. With 4 bases removed from V and 8 bases from J, the gap between germline ends came to 20 bases. From germline, CDR1 is LNHDA and CDR2 SQIVND (reference sequence). The CDR3 loop reads CASSNGFRGERGYTF. As DNA, the CDR3 is TGTGCCAGTAGTAATGGGTTCCGGGGTGAGCGAGGCTACACCTTC.

This clone was seen a handful of times. V usage is TRBV6-5 and J usage is TRBJ1-2; maybe TRBD1 (6 bases). Deletions cut 4 bases from V and 3 bases from J, with 15 bases between. This CDR3 is built from 15 residues. Germline CDR1 and CDR2: MNHEY and SVGAGI. Here the CDR3 DNA reads TGTGCCAGCAGTTCCGACAGGCCTCTCTACTATGGCTACACCTTC. Encoded protein: CASSSDRPLYYGYTF.

The chain carries TRBV24-1 and TRBJ1-1; D is unresolved. The CDR3 contains 14 residues. With 6 bases removed from V and 4 bases from J, the gap between germline ends came to 14 bases. The germline gives CDR1 KGHDR, CDR2 SFDVKD. CDR3 nucleotides: TGTGCCACCAGTAGGATAGGAGGTCCCACTGAAGCTTTCTTT. Amino acid sequence: CATSRIGGPTEAFF.

J is TRBJ1-1 and V is TRBV15; TRBD1 aligns across 10 bases. There are 15 residues in the CDR3. J was trimmed by 3 bases and V by 3 bases; bases with no gene match: 4. The germline V gene encodes CDR1 LNHNV and CDR2 YYDKDF (reference sequence). In DNA, the CDR3 is TGTGCCACCAGCAGTCCGGGACAGGGGTACACTGAAGCTTTCTTT. Amino acids: CATSSPGQGYTEAFF.

The chain couples TRBV9 to TRBJ1-5; 12 bases agree with TRBD1. The ends lost 3 bases at V and 6 bases at J; junction bases unmatched: 4. Germline V gene lookup returns CDR1 SGDLS and CDR2 YYNGEE. CDR3 length: 15 amino acids. CDR3 loop: CASSDGTGGGQPQHF. In DNA form, the CDR3 reads TGTGCCAGCAGCGACGGGACAGGGGGCGGTCAGCCCCAGCATTTT. The complete variable domain, with remaining parts taken from reference TRBV9 and TRBJ1-5, reads DSGVTQTPKHLITATGQRVTLRCSPRSGDLSVYWYQQSLDQGLQFLIQYYNGEERAKGNILERFSAQQFPDLHSELNLSSLELGDSALYFCASSDGTGGGQPQHFGDGTRLSIL.

In this sample, this clone turned up a few times. The J gene is TRBJ1-1, the V gene TRBV18; D remains unclear. Trimming removed 6 bases from V and 4 bases from J, with 9 bases in between. The germline V gene has CDR1 KGHSH and CDR2 LQKENI. The CDR3 totals 12 residues. In nucleotides, the CDR3 is TGTGCCAGCTCGCCCGACACCACTGAAGCTTTCTTT. It yields the protein CASSPDTTEAFF. Looking up the rest from reference TRBV18 and TRBJ1-1 gives the full variable domain: NAGVMQNPRHLVRRRGQEARLRCSPMKGHSHVYWYRQLPEEGLKFMVYLQKENIIDESGMPKERFSAEFPKEGPSILRIQQVVRGDSAAYFCASSPDTTEAFFGQGTRLTVV.

The chain recombines TRBV11-2 with TRBJ1-6; 7 bases are shared with TRBD1. The junction had 13 bases not matched to a gene; V was cut back by 5 bases and J by 6 bases. This CDR3 is 17 amino acids long. Germline values: CDR1 SGHAT, CDR2 FQNNGV. As DNA, the CDR3 is TGTGCCAGCAGCGTAGGCAAACAGGGGCCCATTAATTCACCCCTCCACTTT. This translates into CASSVGKQGPINSPLHF.

V usage is TRBV5-3 and J usage is TRBJ1-5; TRBD1 might be the D (5 bases). TRBV5-3 falls under the ORF class, with uncertain function. The CDR3 sequence is 17 residues long. The germline V and J ends were trimmed by 3 bases and 4 bases, with 20 bases remaining between them. The CDR3 loop reads CARSWYKGYCLNQPQHF. The CDR3 nucleotides read TGTGCCAGAAGCTGGTACAAGGGGTACTGCCTTAATCAGCCCCAGCATTTT.

CDR3 loop: CASSPTGAAKNIQYF. In DNA, the CDR3 is TGTGCCAGCAGTCCTACAGGGGCGGCCAAAAACATTCAGTACTTC. The chain carries TRBV6-5 and TRBJ2-4; TRBD1 matches 7 bases. V lost 5 bases and J lost 1; bases outside the gene matches: 5. The V gene's germline CDR1 is MNHEY and CDR2 SVGAGI. The CDR3 spans 15 residues.

This clone has a single count. V and J are TRBV28 and TRBJ1-2, with 8 bases identical to TRBD1. Germline assignment: CDR1 MDHEN and CDR2 SYDVKM. The CDR3 spans 14 residues. The trim removed 6 bases at V and 8 bases at J, leaving 11 bases unmatched. CDR3 DNA sequence: TGTGCCAGCAGATCGACAGGGGAGGGGTCGGGCTACACCTTC. Amino acids: CASRSTGEGSGYTF.

This clone appeared once. The chain is built from TRBV5-1 and TRBJ1-1; maybe TRBD1 (6 bases). Trimming took 3 bases from V and 1 from J, leaving 13 bases between them. The CDR3 runs 15 residues. Germline CDR1 is SGHRS and CDR2 is YFSETQ. The CDR3 here is CASSYQLTGNTEAFF. CDR3 nucleotides: TGCGCCAGCAGCTACCAACTGACAGGGAACACTGAAGCTTTCTTT.

This clone showed up just a few times. The chain has TRBV5-1 and TRBJ1-2, with D perhaps TRBD1 (6 bases). V lost 0 bases, J lost 3 bases, and 9 bases lay in between. The CDR3 covers 14 residues. CDR1 and CDR2 (germline): SGHRS, YFSETQ. The CDR3 sequence is CASSLGGGDYGYTF. The CDR3 coding sequence is TGCGCCAGCAGCTTGGGTGGGGGCGACTATGGCTACACCTTC.

This clone was counted a few times. The rearrangement links TRBV5-8 to TRBJ2-3, with 8 bases fitting TRBD2. This CDR3 has 15 amino acids. Germline CDR1 reads SGHTS; CDR2 reads YDEGEE. V lost 0 bases and J lost 1; bases outside the gene matches: 1. Here the CDR3 DNA reads TGTGCCAGCAGCTTGGTACTAGCGGGCACAGATACGCAGTATTTT. As protein: CASSLVLAGTDTQYF.

The sample holds a few counts of this clone. V is TRBV14 and J is TRBJ2-1; 12 bases are a match to TRBD2. The CDR3 runs to 17 residues. Per germline, CDR1 SGHDN and CDR2 FVKESK. Trimming took 5 bases from V and 7 from J; bases not matched to a gene: 12. The CDR3 nucleotides are TGTGCCAGCAGCAAACCCGGGCTAGCGGGGGGGAGGAATGAGCAGTTCTTC. Translation: CASSKPGLAGGRNEQFF.

This sequence joins TRBV5-4 and TRBJ2-1; 8 bases are a match to TRBD2. The CDR3 loop spans 14 amino acids. Germline loops: CDR1 SGHNT, CDR2 YYREEE (reference sequence). Trimming at V came to 2 bases and at J to 7 bases, leaving 5 bases not matched to a gene. CDR3 in amino acids: CASSLGTSSNEQFF. The CDR3 DNA is TGTGCCAGCAGCTTAGGGACTAGTTCAAATGAGCAGTTCTTC.